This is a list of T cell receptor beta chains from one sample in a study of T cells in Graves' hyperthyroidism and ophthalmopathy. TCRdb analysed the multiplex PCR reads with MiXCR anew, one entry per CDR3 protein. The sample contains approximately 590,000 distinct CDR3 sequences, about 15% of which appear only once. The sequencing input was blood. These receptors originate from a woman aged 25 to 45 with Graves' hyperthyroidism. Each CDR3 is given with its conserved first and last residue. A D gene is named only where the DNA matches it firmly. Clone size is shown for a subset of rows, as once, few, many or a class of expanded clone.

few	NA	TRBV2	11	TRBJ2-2	TGTGCCAGCGGGTTAGGGTCTGAGCTGTTTTTT	CASGLGSELFF
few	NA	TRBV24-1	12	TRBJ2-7	TGTGCCACCAGTGGGACCTCCTACGAGCAGTACTTC	CATSGTSYEQYF
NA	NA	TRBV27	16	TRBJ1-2	TGTGCCAGCAGTTTAGTTATTGGAGGGACAAACTATGGCTACACCTTC	CASSLVIGGTNYGYTF
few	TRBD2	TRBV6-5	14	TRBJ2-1	TGTGCCAGCAGTCCAAGCGGGAGCAGCAATGAGCAGTTCTTC	CASSPSGSSNEQFF
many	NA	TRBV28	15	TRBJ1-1	TGTGCCAGCAGTTTCCCGGTGGGGACGAACACTGAAGCTTTCTTT	CASSFPVGTNTEAFF
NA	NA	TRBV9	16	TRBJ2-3	TGTGCCAGCGCAAGAGCTGTGGGAGCTAGTTCAGATACGCAGTATTTT	CASARAVGASSDTQYF
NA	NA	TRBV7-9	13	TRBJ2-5	TGTGCCAGCAGCACGACTGCCCAAGAGACCCAGTACTTC	CASSTTAQETQYF
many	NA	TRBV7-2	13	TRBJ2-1	TGTGCCAGCAGTTTGGGACTCTACAATGAGCAGTTCTTC	CASSLGLYNEQFF
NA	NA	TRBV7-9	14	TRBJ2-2	TGTGCCAGCAGCTTAGGAAGGGTATCCGGGGAGCTGTTTTTT	CASSLGRVSGELFF
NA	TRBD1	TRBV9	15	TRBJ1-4	TGTGCCAGCAGCGTAGCTGACAGGGAAAGCGAAAAACTGTTTTTT	CASSVADRESEKLFF
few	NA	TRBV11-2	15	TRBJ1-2	TGTGCCAGCAGCTTAGGACCCGGGGGCCGGAAGGGCTACACCTTC	CASSLGPGGRKGYTF
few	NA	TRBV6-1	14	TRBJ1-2	TGTGCCAGCAGTGTGGTTGGAGTTAACTATGGCTACACCTTC	CASSVVGVNYGYTF
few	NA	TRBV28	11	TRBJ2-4	TGTGCCAGCAGTATGAAAAACATTCAGTACTTC	CASSMKNIQYF
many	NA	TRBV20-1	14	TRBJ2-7	TGCAGTGCTACCTTAATAGACCCATCCTACGAGCAGTACTTC	CSATLIDPSYEQYF
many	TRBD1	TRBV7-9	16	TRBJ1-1	TGTGCCAGCAGCCCGACCGACAGGGGGATGAACACTGAAGCTTTCTTT	CASSPTDRGMNTEAFF
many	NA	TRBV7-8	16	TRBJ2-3	TGTGCCAGCAGCTTAGGTGGGGGGCGCATGACAGATACGCAGTATTTT	CASSLGGGRMTDTQYF
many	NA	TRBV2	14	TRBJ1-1	TGTGCCAGCTGCCCCAAGGGCGGAAACACTGAAGCTTTCTTT	CASCPKGGNTEAFF
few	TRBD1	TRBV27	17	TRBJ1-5	TGTGCCAGCAGTACCATTTGGGGACAGATCTCCAATCAGCCCCAGCATTTT	CASSTIWGQISNQPQHF
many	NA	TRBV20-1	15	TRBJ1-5	TGCAGTGCTAGGGCAGGGGCCGGGGTCAATCAGCCCCAGCATTTT	CSARAGAGVNQPQHF
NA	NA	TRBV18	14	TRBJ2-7	TGTGCCAGCTCACCTCGGACAGAGGGGGACGAGCAGTACTTC	CASSPRTEGDEQYF
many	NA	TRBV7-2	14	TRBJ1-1	TGTGCCAGCAGCTTCGGGACACCGAACACTGAAGCTTTCTTT	CASSFGTPNTEAFF
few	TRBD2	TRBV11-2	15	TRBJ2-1	TGTGCCAGCAGCCTGATCCTAGCGGGCCCCTATGAGCAGTTCTTC	CASSLILAGPYEQFF
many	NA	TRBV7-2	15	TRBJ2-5	TGTGCCAGCAGCCCCCGAGCTAGTAGGGGGGAGACCCAGTACTTC	CASSPRASRGETQYF
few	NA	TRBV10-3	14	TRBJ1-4	TGTGCCATCAGGGGAGCGGGGTCTAATGAAAAACTGTTTTTT	CAIRGAGSNEKLFF
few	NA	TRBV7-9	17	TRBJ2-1	TGTGCCAGCAGCACCCCCGGGTCGTTGCGGATCTACAATGAGCAGTTCTTC	CASSTPGSLRIYNEQFF
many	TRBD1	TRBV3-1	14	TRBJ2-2	TGTGCCAGCAGTACAGGGGGTGCTTCCGGGGAGCTGTTTTTT	CASSTGGASGELFF
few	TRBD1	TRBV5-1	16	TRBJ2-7	TGCGCCAGCAGCTTGGGCCCCTCGGACAGGGGGCGGGAGCAGTACTTC	CASSLGPSDRGREQYF
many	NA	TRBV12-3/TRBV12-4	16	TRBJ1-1	TGTGCCAGCAGTAGAAATCGGGGGTATGGGGTCACTGAAGCTTTCTTT	CASSRNRGYGVTEAFF
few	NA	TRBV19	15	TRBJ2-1	TGTGCCAGTAGTATGGCGGTCCCGGAGGACAATGAGCAGTTCTTC	CASSMAVPEDNEQFF
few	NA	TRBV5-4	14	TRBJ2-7	TGTGCCAGCAGCCAGGTGATGGCGGAAGACGAGCAGTACTTC	CASSQVMAEDEQYF
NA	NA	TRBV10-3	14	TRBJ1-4	TGTGCCACCACGGCGACCTACAAGGAGGAAAAACTGTTTTTT	CATTATYKEEKLFF